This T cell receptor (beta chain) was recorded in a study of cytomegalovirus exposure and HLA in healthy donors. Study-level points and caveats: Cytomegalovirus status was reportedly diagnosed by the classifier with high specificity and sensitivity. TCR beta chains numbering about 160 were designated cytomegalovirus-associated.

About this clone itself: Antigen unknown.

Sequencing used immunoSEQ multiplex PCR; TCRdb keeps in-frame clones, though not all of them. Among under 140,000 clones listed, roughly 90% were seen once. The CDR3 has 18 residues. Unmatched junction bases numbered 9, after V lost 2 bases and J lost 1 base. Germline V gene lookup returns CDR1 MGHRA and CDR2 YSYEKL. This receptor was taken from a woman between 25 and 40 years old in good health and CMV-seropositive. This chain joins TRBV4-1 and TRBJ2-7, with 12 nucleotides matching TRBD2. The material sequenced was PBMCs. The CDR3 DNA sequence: TGCGCCAGCAGCCAACCTGTAGGACTAGCGGGAAGATCCTACGAGCAGTACTTC. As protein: CASSQPVGLAGRSYEQYF.